Listed here is a single T cell receptor beta chain. Its antigen is still unknown. The length of the CDR3 is 15 residues. Germline V gene lookup returns CDR1 LNHDA and CDR2 SQIVND (reference sequence). Deletions cut 0 bases from V and 8 bases from J, with 16 bases between. These data are taken from a study of lymphopenia after photon versus proton radiotherapy. Libraries were prepared by immunoSEQ multiplex PCR; TCRdb keeps only in-frame clonotypes and omits some of them. The data show 50,000 or so clones, more than 85% seen once. Study results and limitations: Photon-treated patients lost naive T cells and TCR diversity; proton-treated stayed stable. Survival link was tested only in deceased patients; proton benefit remains a possibility. After lymphocyte nadir, photon-treated repertoires showed oligoclonal expansion, especially CD8+ Temra.

This chain links TRBV19 with TRBJ1-2; D is undetermined. This sample comprised peripheral blood, obtained from a patient treated with photon-based radiotherapy. The receptor's source is a middle-aged woman with cholangiocarcinoma. The DNA for the CDR3 is TGTGCCAGTAGTATAGATCGGAGCTCTCCTGGGGGCTACACCTTC. This encodes CASSIDRSSPGGYTF.